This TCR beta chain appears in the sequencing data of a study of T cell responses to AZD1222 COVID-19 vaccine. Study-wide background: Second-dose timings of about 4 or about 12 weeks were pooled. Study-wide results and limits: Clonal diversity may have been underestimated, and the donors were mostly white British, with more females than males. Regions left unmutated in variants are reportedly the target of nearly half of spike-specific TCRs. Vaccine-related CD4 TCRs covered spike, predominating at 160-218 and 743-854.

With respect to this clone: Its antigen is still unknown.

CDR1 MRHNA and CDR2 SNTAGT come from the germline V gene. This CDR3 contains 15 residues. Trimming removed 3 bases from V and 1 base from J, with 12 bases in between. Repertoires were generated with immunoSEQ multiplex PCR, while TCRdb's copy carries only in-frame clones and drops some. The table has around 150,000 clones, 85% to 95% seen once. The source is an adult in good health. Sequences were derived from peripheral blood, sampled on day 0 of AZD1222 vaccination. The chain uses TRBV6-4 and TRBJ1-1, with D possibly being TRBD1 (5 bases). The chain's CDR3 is CASSEAGSGNTEAFF. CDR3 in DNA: TGTGCCAGCAGTGAAGCAGGGAGTGGGAACACTGAAGCTTTCTTT.